These 20 T cell receptor beta chains originate from one sample sequenced in a study of CD8+ T cells in alopecia areata. After isolation, RNA underwent reverse transcription to generate cDNA as the sequencing template. Data came from immunoSEQ multiplex PCR; TCRdb stores just in-frame clones and leaves some out. The data show some 58,000 clones, about 43% seen once. Treatment denoted: oral pan-JAK inhibitor, 5-10 mg twice daily. Here the sequenced sample was CD8+ T cells sorted from blood, taken around week 36, from a patient treated with tofacitinib. The receptors were sampled from a human donor with alopecia areata.

This chain connects TRBV7-9 to TRBJ1-1; D is undetermined. The CDR3 is 14 amino acids. Germline values: CDR1 SEHNR, CDR2 FQNEAQ (reference sequence). The V end was cut by 2 bases, the J end by 1 base, with 8 bases between. The CDR3 coding sequence is TGTGCCAGCAGCTTAAACGAGAGGAACACTGAAGCTTTCTTT. It is translated as CASSLNERNTEAFF.

The CDR3 region has the DNA TGCAGCGTCCCAGATGCCAGCTCCTACGAGCAGTACTTC. It encodes CSVPDASSYEQYF. The chain recombines TRBV29-1 with TRBJ2-7; D remains ambiguous. Germline V gene data show CDR1 as SQVTM and CDR2 as ANQGSEA. The CDR3 has 13 residues. The germline V and J ends were trimmed by 6 bases and 0 bases, with 12 bases remaining between them.

This clone has just a few counts. The chain links TRBV27 to TRBJ1-5; tentative D call: TRBD1 (5 bases). Germline values: CDR1 MNHEY, CDR2 SMNVEV (reference sequence). CDR3 length equals 13 residues. V was pared by 5 bases and J by 6 bases, with 11 bases between. CDR3 bases: TGTGCCAGCAGTCCCCTTGGGGGTCAGCCCCAGCATTTT. Protein: CASSPLGGQPQHF.

This chain links TRBV25-1 with TRBJ2-7; tentative D call: TRBD1 (5 bases). The V gene lost 2 bases and the J gene lost 5 bases, with 16 bases spanning the gap. Looked up from germline, CDR1 is MGHDK and CDR2 is SYGVNS. The CDR3 runs to 15 residues. The CDR3 here is CASSEQGAELNEQYF. The CDR3 DNA follows: TGTGCCAGCAGTGAACAAGGGGCGGAGTTGAACGAGCAGTACTTC.

This clone was counted only a few times. The chain joins TRBV29-1 to TRBJ2-7; a possible D gene is TRBD1 (6 bases). CDR3 length: 13 residues. V was shortened by 6 bases and J by 3 bases, with 15 bases between the two germline ends. The V gene's germline CDR1 is SQVTM and CDR2 ANQGSEA. The CDR3 is CSVQTGQHYEQYF. The CDR3 bases are TGCAGCGTCCAAACTGGACAGCACTACGAGCAGTACTTC.

This chain links TRBV27 with TRBJ2-4; TRBD2 agrees at 7 bases. J gave up 3 bases and V 3 bases, and 2 bases lay outside the gene matches. This CDR3 is 14 amino acids long. From germline, CDR1 is MNHEY and CDR2 SMNVEV (reference sequence). CDR3 in amino acids: CASSFAGVKNIQYF. Here the CDR3 DNA reads TGTGCCAGCAGTTTTGCGGGGGTCAAAAACATTCAGTACTTC.

This sequence joins TRBV2 and TRBJ2-1, with a possible D match to TRBD2 (5 bases). From germline, CDR1 is SNHLY and CDR2 FYNNEI. This CDR3 has 17 residues. Trimming left V 7 bases short and J 0 bases short, with 19 bases between. For the CDR3, the DNA is TGTGCCAGCAATCAGGACTTCTCCCACCTCTCCTACAATGAGCAGTTCTTC. This codes for CASNQDFSHLSYNEQFF.

This rearrangement joins TRBV30 to TRBJ1-3; possibly TRBD1 for D (5 bases). The CDR3 consists of 13 residues. Trimming stripped 3 bases from V and 2 bases from J, with 8 bases between. Germline CDR1 and CDR2: GTSNPN and SVGIG (reference sequence). Here the CDR3 DNA reads TGTGCCTGGAGCCCGGGACCTGGAAACACCATATATTTT. It encodes CAWSPGPGNTIYF.

This clone was seen only a few times. At the DNA level, this CDR3 is encoded by other sequences in the same sample as well. The genes are TRBV27 and TRBJ1-5, with D uncertain. CDR1 and CDR2 from the germline V gene are MNHEY and SMNVEV (reference sequence). V lost 0 bases and J 4 bases, leaving 4 bases between the germline ends. The CDR3 loop spans 13 amino acids. The CDR3 DNA reads TGTGCCAGCAGTTTATCGGGGAATCAGCCCCAGCATTTT. It specifies CASSLSGNQPQHF.

The chain recombines TRBV27 with TRBJ1-2; D unresolved. Germline-derived CDR1 and CDR2 are MNHEY and SMNVEV (reference sequence). The V end was cut by 3 bases, the J end by 6 bases, with 11 bases between. The CDR3 covers 13 residues. CDR3 sequence: CASSFRSYDGYTF. DNA for the CDR3: TGTGCCAGCAGTTTTCGTAGTTACGATGGCTACACCTTC.

The V call is TRBV30, the J call TRBJ2-1; D ambiguous. Per the germline V gene, CDR1 is GTSNPN and CDR2 is SVGIG (reference sequence). The CDR3 sequence is 15 residues long. The V gene lost 1 base and the J gene lost 5 bases, with 15 bases spanning the gap. The CDR3 DNA reads TGTGCCTGGAGTGGCCCCGGGCAGCAAAACAATGAGCAGTTCTTC. It is translated as CAWSGPGQQNNEQFF.

This rearrangement joins TRBV29-1 to TRBJ2-7; perhaps TRBD1 as D (6 bases). The CDR3 length is 13 residues. V dropped 6 bases and J dropped 4 bases, with 16 bases sitting between them. Germline V gene lookup returns CDR1 SQVTM and CDR2 ANQGSEA. For the CDR3, the DNA is TGCAGCGTCCTTCCCCCGACAGGTTACGAGCAGTACTTC. Amino acids: CSVLPPTGYEQYF.

The chain carries TRBV4-1 and TRBJ2-3; D is undetermined. The CDR3 sequence is 14 residues long. Germline V gene lookup returns CDR1 MGHRA and CDR2 YSYEKL. The ends were cut back, 1 base at V and 4 bases at J, with 9 bases in the middle. CDR3: CASSQAQAPDTQYF. Here the CDR3 DNA reads TGCGCCAGCAGCCAAGCACAAGCCCCAGATACGCAGTATTTT.

In its sample, this clone was seen once. This sequence joins TRBV10-3 and TRBJ1-5; possible D gene TRBD1, 5 bases. The V gene lost 8 bases and the J gene lost 5 bases, with 16 bases spanning the gap. The CDR3 is 14 residues long. Germline values: CDR1 ENHRY, CDR2 SYGVKD. CDR3 sequence reads: CAIGGTDSYQPQHF. DNA for the CDR3: TGTGCCATCGGGGGGACCGACTCCTATCAGCCCCAGCATTTT.

This sequence joins TRBV6-5 and TRBJ1-2; D may be TRBD1 (5 bases). There are 14 residues in the CDR3. V lost 0 bases and J lost 1, with 6 bases in between. Per germline, CDR1 MNHEY and CDR2 SVGAGI. CDR3 in amino acids: CASSYSGDNYGYTF. DNA for the CDR3: TGTGCCAGCAGTTACTCAGGGGATAACTATGGCTACACCTTC.

In its sample, this clone was seen a few times. This chain connects TRBV7-8 to TRBJ2-7, with D perhaps matching TRBD1 or TRBD2 (5 bases each). Looked up from germline, CDR1 is SGHVS and CDR2 is FQNEAQ. Trimming shortened V by 5 bases and J by 3 bases, and 17 bases separated the two germline ends. There are 15 residues in the CDR3. The CDR3 nucleotides read TGTGCCAGCAGCCCGAGCAGGTCGGGGCGCTACGAGCAGTACTTC. Protein sequence: CASSPSRSGRYEQYF. The full variable domain, its missing parts supplied by reference TRBV7-8 and TRBJ2-7, is GAGVSQSPRYKVAKRGQDVALRCDPISGHVSLFWYQQALGQGPEFLTYFQNEAQLDKSGLPSDRFFAERPEGSVSTLKIQRTQQEDSAVYLCASSPSRSGRYEQYFGPGTRLTVT.

The chain employs TRBV29-1 and TRBJ2-7; D is perhaps TRBD1 (5 bases). The CDR3 consists of 15 residues. Looked up from germline, CDR1 is SQVTM and CDR2 is ANQGSEA. Trimming took 4 bases from V and 2 from J, leaving 18 bases between them. CDR3 sequence (DNA): TGCAGCGTTGTTTTATTCCGACAGCTAACCTACGAGCAGTACTTC. Its translation is CSVVLFRQLTYEQYF.

This clone was counted between two and nine times. V usage is TRBV29-1 and J usage is TRBJ1-2; D unclear. Germline V gene data show CDR1 as SQVTM and CDR2 as ANQGSEA. CDR3 size: 11 residues. The V end lost 0 bases, the J end lost 8 bases, and 7 bases lay between the germline ends. The CDR3 DNA follows: TGCAGCGTTGAAGATGGGCGAGGCTACACCTTC. It yields the protein CSVEDGRGYTF.

Only a few counts were recorded for this clone. The chain employs TRBV18 and TRBJ2-2; 7 positions agree with TRBD1. CDR3 length equals 17 residues. CDR1 KGHSH and CDR2 LQKENI come from the germline V gene. Germline trimming cut 5 bases from V and 1 base from J; bases unmatched to any gene: 10. The CDR3 nucleotides are TGTGCCAGCTCAACTCCATTACAGGGGTTGAACACCGGGGAGCTGTTTTTT. It specifies CASSTPLQGLNTGELFF. Based on the CDR3 plus reference TRBV18 and TRBJ2-2, the full variable domain is NAGVMQNPRHLVRRRGQEARLRCSPMKGHSHVYWYRQLPEEGLKFMVYLQKENIIDESGMPKERFSAEFPKEGPSILRIQQVVRGDSAAYFCASSTPLQGLNTGELFFGEGSRLTVL.

This clone was seen more than once but under ten times. The V gene is TRBV6-5, the J gene TRBJ2-5; 10 bases are shared with TRBD1. V was clipped by 10 bases and J by 5 bases; unmatched bases: 4. Looked up from germline, CDR1 is MNHEY and CDR2 is SVGAGI. CDR3 length equals 12 residues. For the CDR3, the DNA is TGTGCCACCGAGGACAGGGGGGAGACCCAGTACTTC. It translates to CATEDRGETQYF.